This entry features one T cell receptor (beta chain) sequence. Its antigen specificity is not known. Base quality data are lacking; no much larger clone is found one base away. The CDR3 runs 15 amino acids, cysteine and phenylalanine included. Only CDR3 DNA is held: 45 bases, read in frame from base 1. Looking up the germline V gene yields CDR1 SGHTA and CDR2 FQGTGA. A distance of 17 bases separates the germline ends of V and J, which lose 5 bases and 6 bases respectively. Moderately to severely active disease, a Clinical Activity Score of at least 3, a NOSPECS grade of at least 4, and a duration under 3 months were present in ophthalmopathy patients. The study excluded patients with uncontrolled infections, other autoimmune diseases, pregnancy or lactation. Diagnoses relied on clinical symptoms, serum thyroxine and TRAb, thyroid ultrasound and orbital computed tomography. PBMCs were separated from over 9 ml of fresh peripheral blood using Ficoll-Paque density gradient centrifugation. Trizol reagent was used to extract total RNA, and RNA quality was then checked on an Agilent 2100 Bioanalyzer.

These data come from a study of T cells in Graves' hyperthyroidism and ophthalmopathy (dated 2019 in TCRdb). With respect to the entire study: Peripheral blood was collected at initial diagnosis, before any treatment. To identify distinguishing TCR V-J signatures, a discovery cohort of 90 to 100 patients was used, comprising 40 to 45 with Graves' ophthalmopathy and 57 with stable Graves' hyperthyroidism. The 95 to 100 discovery patients were randomly divided into training and test sets at a 7:3 ratio. Once sampling was done, hyperthyroidism patients were given methimazole at a starting dose of 30 mg daily, whereas ophthalmopathy patients were given high-dose intravenous methylprednisolone. The study also compared thyroid tissue and blood T-cell repertoires from roughly six Graves' hyperthyroidism patients. Whether ophthalmopathy could be predicted prospectively was tested in an independent validation cohort made up of 18 to 20 hyperthyroidism patients plus 17 patients who later progressed to ophthalmopathy. The paper describes TCR Vbeta CDR3 sequencing of 135 peripheral blood samples, made up of 43 ophthalmopathy patients, around 78 hyperthyroidism patients and 17 progressor patients. What the authors observed across the whole study: A model built on a 13 V-J signature distinguished ophthalmopathy from stable hyperthyroidism, reaching 87.88% sensitivity and about 81% specificity in cross-validation and 80%/75% in testing. Sample size was not statistically predetermined, and investigators were not blinded to group allocation. Most expanded thyroid clonotypes (frequency above 0.001) were also detected in blood, a finding suggesting that blood repertoires may reflect thyroid immune responses. In validation, the model predicted progression to ophthalmopathy a median of approximately 6.3 months before onset, with over 55% sensitivity and nearly 75% specificity.

TCR beta CDR3 regions were amplified from RNA transcripts. The first round of RT-PCR for the TCR CDR3 was performed with the HTBI primer set and the Qiagen OneStep RT-PCR kit. A second multiplex PCR round built the libraries, followed by size selection and purification. Libraries were sequenced paired-end with 100 bp reads on an Illumina HiSeq2000. The original pipeline was this. SOAPnuke was used to process the raw data, throwing out any read that contained adapters or uncalled bases, had a mean Phred below 15, or lacked an exact constant-primer or identifier match. High-quality paired reads were merged using COPE v1.2.5, and each unique nucleotide sequence was defined as a clonotype. MiTCR v1.1 was used to align the clonotypes against IMGT TRBV, TRBD and TRBJ reference segments. The analysis included only V-J combinations with a frequency above 0.0001, which together covered 99% to 99.2% of the repertoires. The TCS score was defined as F50 (clonal expansion) divided by E x V (chaos), with BLOSUM62-based TCRdist calculated between CDR3 peptides within each V-J. Welch's t-statistics and random forest reduced several hundred V-J features to 10 to 15, which were used in a naive Bayes classifier (R e1071). TCRdb reanalyzed the raw reads on its own, using fastp at Q25 for trimming and MiXCR for clone calling, and kept in-frame beta chains. Every entry covers one CDR3 protein and lists the most common genes and DNA from its rows. For this entry, the V and J calls and clone size follow TCRdb and not the study's own pipeline. The sample contains some 300,000 distinct CDR3 sequences, roughly 18% of them found a single time. Together, the top ten hold just under 40% of the sample.

The clonotype comes from a man aged 45-60 years with Graves' ophthalmopathy. Here the chain combines TRBV7-3 and TRBJ2-1; tentative D gene TRBD2, with 6 bases matching. Sequencing was done on a sample of blood. The CDR3: CASSPRGGGLNEQFF. Here is the DNA: TGTGCCAGCAGCCCTAGGGGCGGAGGGCTCAATGAGCAGTTCTTC.